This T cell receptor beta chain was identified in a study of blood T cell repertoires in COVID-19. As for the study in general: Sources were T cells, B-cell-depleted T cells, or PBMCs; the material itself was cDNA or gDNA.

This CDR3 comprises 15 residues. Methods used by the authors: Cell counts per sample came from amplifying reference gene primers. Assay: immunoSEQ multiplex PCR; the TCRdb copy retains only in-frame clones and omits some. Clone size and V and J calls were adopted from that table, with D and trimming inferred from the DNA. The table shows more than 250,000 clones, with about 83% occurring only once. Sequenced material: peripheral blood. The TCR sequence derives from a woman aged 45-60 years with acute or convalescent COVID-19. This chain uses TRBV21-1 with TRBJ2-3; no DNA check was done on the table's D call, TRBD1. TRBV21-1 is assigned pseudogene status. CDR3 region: CASSANRGGTDTQYF. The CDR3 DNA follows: TGTGCCAGCAGCGCTAACAGGGGGGGGACAGATACGCAGTATTTT.